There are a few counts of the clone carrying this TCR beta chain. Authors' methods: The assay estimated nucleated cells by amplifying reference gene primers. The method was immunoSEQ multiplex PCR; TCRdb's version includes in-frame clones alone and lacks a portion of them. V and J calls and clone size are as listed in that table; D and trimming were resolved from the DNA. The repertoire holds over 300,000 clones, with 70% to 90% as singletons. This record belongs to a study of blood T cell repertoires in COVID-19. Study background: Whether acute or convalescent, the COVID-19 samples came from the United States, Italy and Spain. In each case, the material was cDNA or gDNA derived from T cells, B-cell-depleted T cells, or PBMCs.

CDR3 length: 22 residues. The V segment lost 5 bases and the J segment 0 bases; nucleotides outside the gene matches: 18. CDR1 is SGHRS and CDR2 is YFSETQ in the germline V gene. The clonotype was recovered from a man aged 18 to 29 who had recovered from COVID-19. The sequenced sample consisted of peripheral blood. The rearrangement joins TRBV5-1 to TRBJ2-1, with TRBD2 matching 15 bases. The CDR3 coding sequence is TGCGCCAGCAGTCACCCCCCAGGGACGGGACTAGCGGGGGGTAGCTCCTACAATGAGCAGTTCTTC. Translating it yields CASSHPPGTGLAGGSSYNEQFF.